The 19 T cell receptor beta chains listed next were all sequenced from one sample in a study of blood T cell repertoires in COVID-19. Sequenced by immunoSEQ multiplex PCR; TCRdb stores in-frame clones only, minus some. The sample yields some 90,000 clones, 85% to 90% seen once. Specimen: peripheral blood. These receptors came from a woman older than 75 with active or convalescent COVID-19.

The chain carries TRBV4-3 and TRBJ2-3; no definite D call. The CDR3 contains 13 residues. CDR1 is LGHNA and CDR2 is YSLEER in the germline V gene. The V and J ends lost 4 bases and 4 bases respectively, with 9 bases between them. The CDR3, as DNA: TGCGCCAGCAGCCCTCGCGGTCCAGATACGCAGTATTTT. Translating gives CASSPRGPDTQYF.

The CDR3 sequence is CASSPGFFEGNTIYF. The CDR3 nucleotides are TGTGCCAGCAGCCCAGGGTTTTTTGAAGGAAACACCATATATTTT. The chain carries TRBV13 and TRBJ1-3; perhaps TRBD1 as D (5 bases). V lost 5 bases and J lost 4, with 15 bases in between. This CDR3 is built from 15 residues. Germline CDR1 PRHDT, CDR2 FYEKMQ (reference sequence).

V gene TRBV24-1 combines with J gene TRBJ2-7; D perhaps matches TRBD1 (6 bases). The V gene's germline CDR1 is KGHDR and CDR2 SFDVKD. V shed 3 bases and J shed 10 bases, with 15 bases lying between them. This CDR3 contains 13 residues. As DNA, the CDR3 is TGTGCCACCAGTGATGGGGTAGGGGGTAGCCAGTACTTC. Encoded protein: CATSDGVGGSQYF.

The chain combines TRBV4-2 with TRBJ2-1; 13 nucleotides agree with TRBD2. CDR1 and CDR2 (germline): LGHNA, YNFKEQ. The length of the CDR3 is 16 residues. V lost 4 bases to trimming and J lost 10 bases; unmatched junction nucleotides: 10. The CDR3 region is CASSPFGTSGIQEQFF. CDR3 DNA sequence: TGTGCCAGCAGCCCTTTCGGGACTAGCGGGATACAGGAGCAGTTCTTC.

This chain uses TRBV10-3 with TRBJ2-1; D call uncertain. V lost 7 bases, J lost 7 bases, and 11 bases lay in between. The CDR3 runs 12 residues. Per the germline V gene, CDR1 is ENHRY and CDR2 is SYGVKD. As DNA, the CDR3 is TGTGCCATCAAAAATACAGAGAATGAGCAGTTCTTC. Translating gives CAIKNTENEQFF.

V gene TRBV19 combines with J gene TRBJ2-2, with 12 nucleotides matching TRBD2. V lost 5 bases, J lost 4 bases, and 5 bases stayed unmatched. The CDR3 runs to 16 residues. Germline CDR1 and CDR2: LNHDA and SQIVND (reference sequence). Here the CDR3 reads CASSPSSGRATGELFF. The CDR3, as DNA: TGTGCCAGTAGTCCTTCTAGCGGGAGGGCCACCGGGGAGCTGTTTTTT.

This chain links TRBV10-3 with TRBJ2-7; no clear D gene. V lost 5 bases, J lost 6 bases, and 11 bases lay in between. CDR1 is ENHRY and CDR2 is SYGVKD in the germline V gene. The CDR3 runs to 12 residues. The CDR3 DNA is TGTGCCATCAGTCACCCAAGAGGCGAGCAGTACTTC. It is translated as CAISHPRGEQYF.

This clone has only a few counts. The rearrangement links TRBV7-5 to TRBJ2-1; the table's D gene call, TRBD1, was not cross checked with the DNA. TRBV7-5 is an annotated pseudogene. This CDR3 spans 16 amino acids. The CDR3 loop is CARSLVVQGIEDEQFF. The CDR3 DNA is TGTGCCAGAAGCTTAGTAGTCCAGGGAATTGAGGATGAGCAGTTCTTC.

The V gene is TRBV28, the J gene TRBJ2-7; 9 bases align to TRBD2. Trimming at V came to 10 bases and at J to 2 bases, leaving 12 bases not matched to a gene. The germline V gene has CDR1 MDHEN and CDR2 SYDVKM. This CDR3 is 15 amino acids long. This chain's CDR3 is CATLLSGGRAYEQYF. The CDR3 DNA is TGTGCCACCCTACTAAGCGGCGGGAGGGCCTACGAGCAGTACTTC.

The chain links TRBV18 to TRBJ2-2, with a weak D call TRBD2 (5 bases). V was cut by 3 bases and J by 8 bases, with 13 bases left in between. CDR1 and CDR2 from the germline V gene are KGHSH and LQKENI. The CDR3 runs 14 residues. The CDR3 DNA reads TGTGCCAGCTCACCGGACTCCCGGCCTGGGGAGCTGTTTTTT. It is translated as CASSPDSRPGELFF.

V is TRBV29-1 and J is TRBJ1-1; D may be TRBD1 (5 bases). The CDR3 totals 12 residues. Germline CDR1 is SQVTM and CDR2 is ANQGSEA. The V end lost 5 bases, the J end lost 1 base, and 8 bases lay between the germline ends. Written as DNA, the CDR3 is TGCAGCGTTACAGGTTGGAACACTGAAGCTTTCTTT. Translating it yields CSVTGWNTEAFF. The full variable domain, in which reference TRBV29-1 and TRBJ1-1 provide the parts outside the CDR3, is SAVISQKPSRDICQRGTSLTIQCQVDSQVTMMFWYRQQPGQSLTLIATANQGSEATYESGFVIDKFPISRPNLTFSTLTVSNMSPEDSSIYLCSVTGWNTEAFFGQGTRLTVV.

The chain couples TRBV7-9 to TRBJ2-3; tentatively, D is TRBD2 (6 bases). This CDR3 contains 18 residues. V gave up 3 bases and J gave up 1 base, with 20 bases separating them. Germline CDR1 reads SEHNR; CDR2 reads FQNEAQ (reference sequence). The CDR3 coding sequence is TGTGCCAGCAGCTTCTTTTGTGATGGGGGGTCGTGCACAGATACGCAGTATTTT. It specifies CASSFFCDGGSCTDTQYF. Complete variable domain (other parts from reference TRBV7-9 and TRBJ2-3): DTGVSQNPRHKITKRGQNVTFRCDPISEHNRLYWYRQTLGQGPEFLTYFQNEAQLEKSRLLSDRFSAERPKGSFSTLEIQRTEQGDSAMYLCASSFFCDGGSCTDTQYFGPGTRLTVL.

The chain recombines TRBV2 with TRBJ2-4; D possibly corresponds to TRBD1 (5 bases). Germline loops: CDR1 SNHLY, CDR2 FYNNEI. The CDR3 is made up of 14 amino acids. Trimming shortened V by 3 bases and J by 4 bases, and 10 bases separated the two germline ends. Here the CDR3 DNA reads TGTGCCAGCAGTGAGGAGACAGCGAAAAACATTCAGTACTTC. Amino acids: CASSEETAKNIQYF.

This rearrangement joins TRBV4-3 to TRBJ2-3, with D tentatively TRBD2 (7 bases). V shed 5 bases and J shed 3 bases, with 21 bases lying between them. Germline V gene lookup returns CDR1 LGHNA and CDR2 YSLEER. The CDR3 is 17 amino acids. DNA for the CDR3: TGCGCCAGCAGCTACGGAGGGGGGGCGGGATGGACAGATACGCAGTATTTT. The encoded protein is CASSYGGGAGWTDTQYF.

The rearrangement links TRBV20-1 to TRBJ1-4; D unresolved. Deletions cut 0 bases from V and 11 bases from J, with 7 bases between. The CDR3 is 11 amino acids. The germline gives CDR1 DFQATT, CDR2 SNEGSKA (reference sequence). CDR3 bases: TGCAGTGCTAGAGATGAACGGAAACTGTTTTTT. The encoded protein is CSARDERKLFF.

The chain links TRBV5-1 to TRBJ2-3; no firm D call. Per germline, CDR1 SGHRS and CDR2 YFSETQ. V lost 0 bases and J 5 bases, leaving 7 bases between the germline ends. The CDR3 extends over 13 amino acids. CDR3 nucleotides: TGCGCCAGCAGCTTGGCCGTCCTAGATACGCAGTATTTT. This codes for CASSLAVLDTQYF.

This clone has a single count. The sample carries other DNA sequences with the same CDR3. The CDR3, as DNA: TGTGCCAGCAGGCTAAACACCGGGGAGCTGTTTTTT. This translates into CASRLNTGELFF. The genes are TRBV28 and TRBJ2-2; D gene uncertain. CDR1 and CDR2 (germline): MDHEN, SYDVKM. The length of the CDR3 is 12 residues. V gave up 6 bases and J gave up 2 bases, with 4 bases separating them.

The sample holds one count of this clone. The chain joins TRBV28 to TRBJ1-5; no definite D call. Germline V gene sequence: CDR1 MDHEN, CDR2 SYDVKM. With 6 bases removed from V and 1 base from J, the gap between germline ends came to 22 bases. The CDR3 loop spans 18 amino acids. The CDR3 sequence: CASSFRNSPRESNQPQHF. The DNA for the CDR3 is TGTGCCAGCAGCTTTCGGAACAGCCCGCGGGAGAGCAATCAGCCCCAGCATTTT.

This clone has only a few counts. The chain carries TRBV28 and TRBJ1-1; 8 bases agree with TRBD1. V gave up 6 bases and J gave up 1 base; unmatched junction bases: 13. CDR1 MDHEN and CDR2 SYDVKM come from the germline V gene. The CDR3 consists of 17 residues. The DNA for the CDR3 is TGTGCCAGCAGCTCTGGGACAGGTGGTTGGCAGAACACTGAAGCTTTCTTT. This gives the protein CASSSGTGGWQNTEAFF.